This TCR beta chain was sequenced for a study of OX40 agonist ivuxolimab in advanced cancers. CDR1 and CDR2 from the germline V gene are GTSNPN and SVGIG (reference sequence). V dropped 0 bases and J dropped 8 bases, with 16 bases sitting between them. The CDR3 has 15 amino acids. Libraries were prepared by immunoSEQ multiplex PCR; TCRdb keeps only in-frame clonotypes and omits some of them. The sample has 82,000 or so clones; approximately 92% are singletons. The chain recombines TRBV30 with TRBJ1-4, with D unclear. The sequences come from CD4+ or CD8+ T cells sorted from blood, collected in a trial of the OX40 agonist ivuxolimab. The TCR comes from an adult with an advanced solid tumor such as melanoma, head and neck, liver or kidney cancer. The DNA of the CDR3 is TGTGCCTGGAGTGTATCCGGTTTAGGAGAGGAAAAACTGTTTTTT. Translated, it gives CAWSVSGLGEEKLFF. Based on the CDR3 plus reference TRBV30 and TRBJ1-4, the full variable domain is SQTIHQWPATLVQPVGSPLSLECTVEGTSNPNLYWYRQAAGRGLQLLFYSVGIGQISSEVPQNLSASRPQDRQFILSSKKLLLSDSGFYLCAWSVSGLGEEKLFFGSGTQLSVL.